This TCR beta chain was captured by sequencing in a study of beta chain features in type 1 diabetes. Findings and caveats of the study: Possibly, sequencing cDNA over-represented cells that had high TCR expression levels. At VDJ recombination sites, type 1 diabetes patients had fewer insertions and more deleted nucleotides.

Every single donor gave one heparinised blood draw, and these averaged about 100 mL. CDR1 is SGDLS, CDR2 YYNGEE, per germline. The trim removed 4 bases at V and 6 bases at J, leaving 10 bases unmatched. The CDR3 runs 15 residues. About this clone: Antigen unknown.

Expressed TCRB transcripts were sequenced, since all the RNA that had been isolated was reverse transcribed. Roughly 3.5 million reads per sample were averaged for naive, central memory and regulatory samples. Using immunoSEQ multiplex PCR, the repertoire was profiled, and TCRdb retains in-frame clones only, with some absent. The sample lists over 40,000 clones; about half were seen once. The chain joins TRBV9 to TRBJ2-1, with 7 nucleotides matching TRBD2. This clonotype was sampled from a woman aged 18-30 years in good health. Sequenced: Tregs from blood. DNA for the CDR3: TGTGCCAGCAGCTTCCGACTAGCCGGAGGCAATGAGCAGTTCTTC. The encoded protein is CASSFRLAGGNEQFF.